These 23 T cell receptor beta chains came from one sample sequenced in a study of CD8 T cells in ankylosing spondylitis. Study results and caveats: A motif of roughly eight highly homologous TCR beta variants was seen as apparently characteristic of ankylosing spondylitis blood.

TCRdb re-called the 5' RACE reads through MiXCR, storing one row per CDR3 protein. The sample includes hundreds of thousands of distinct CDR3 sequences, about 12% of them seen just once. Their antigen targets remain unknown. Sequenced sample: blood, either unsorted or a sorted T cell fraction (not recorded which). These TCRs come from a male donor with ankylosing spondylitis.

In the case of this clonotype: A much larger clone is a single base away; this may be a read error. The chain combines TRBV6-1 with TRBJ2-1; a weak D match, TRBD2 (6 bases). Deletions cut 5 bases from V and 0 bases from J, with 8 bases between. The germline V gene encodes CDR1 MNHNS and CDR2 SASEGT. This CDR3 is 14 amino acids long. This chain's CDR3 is CASSIGSSYNEQFF. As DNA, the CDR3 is TGTGCCAGCAGTATCGGGAGCTCCTACAATGAGCAGTTCTTC.

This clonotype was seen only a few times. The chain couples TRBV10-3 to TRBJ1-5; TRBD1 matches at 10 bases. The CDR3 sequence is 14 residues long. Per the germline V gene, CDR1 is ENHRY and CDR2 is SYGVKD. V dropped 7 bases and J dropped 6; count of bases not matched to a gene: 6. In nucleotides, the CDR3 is TGTGCCATCACTCGGGACAGGGGAGGTCAGCCCCAGCATTTT. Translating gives CAITRDRGGQPQHF.

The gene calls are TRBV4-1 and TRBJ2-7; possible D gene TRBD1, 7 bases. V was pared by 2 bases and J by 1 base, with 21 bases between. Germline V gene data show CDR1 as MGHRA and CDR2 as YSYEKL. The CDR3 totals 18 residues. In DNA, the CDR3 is TGCGCCAGCAGCCAACGTATGAGGTGGGCAGGGGGGTCCTACGAGCAGTACTTC. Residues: CASSQRMRWAGGSYEQYF.

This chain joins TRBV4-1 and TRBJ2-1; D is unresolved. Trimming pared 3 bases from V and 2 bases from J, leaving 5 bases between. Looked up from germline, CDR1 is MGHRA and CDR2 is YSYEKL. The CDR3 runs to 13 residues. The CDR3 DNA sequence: TGCGCCAGCAGCCAGCAGACCTACAATGAGCAGTTCTTC. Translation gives CASSQQTYNEQFF.

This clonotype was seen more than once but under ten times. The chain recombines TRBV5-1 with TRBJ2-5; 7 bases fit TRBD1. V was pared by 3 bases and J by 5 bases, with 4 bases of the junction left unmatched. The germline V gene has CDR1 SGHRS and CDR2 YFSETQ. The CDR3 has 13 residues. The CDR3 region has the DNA TGCGCCAGCAGCTGGGACAGAGGCGAGACCCAGTACTTC. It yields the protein CASSWDRGETQYF.

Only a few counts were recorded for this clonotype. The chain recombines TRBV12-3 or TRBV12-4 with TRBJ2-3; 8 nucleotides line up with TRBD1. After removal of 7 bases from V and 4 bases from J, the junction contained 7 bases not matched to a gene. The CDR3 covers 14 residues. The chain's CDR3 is CASTLPGGADTQYF. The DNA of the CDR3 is TGTGCCAGCACACTCCCAGGGGGCGCAGATACGCAGTATTTT.

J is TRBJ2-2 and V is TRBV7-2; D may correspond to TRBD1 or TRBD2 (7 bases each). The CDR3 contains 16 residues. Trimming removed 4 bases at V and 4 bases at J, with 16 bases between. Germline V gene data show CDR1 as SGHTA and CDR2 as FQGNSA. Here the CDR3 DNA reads TGTGCCAGCAGCTCGCCGGGGGGACAGCTCACCGGGGAGCTGTTTTTT. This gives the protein CASSSPGGQLTGELFF.

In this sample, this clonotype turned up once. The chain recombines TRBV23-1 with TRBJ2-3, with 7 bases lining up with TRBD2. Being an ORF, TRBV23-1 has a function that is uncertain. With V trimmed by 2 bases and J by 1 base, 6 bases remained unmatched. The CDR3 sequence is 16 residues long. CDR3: CASSQVCGGGTDTQYF. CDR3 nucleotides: TGCGCCAGCAGTCAAGTCTGCGGGGGAGGCACAGATACGCAGTATTTT.

The CDR3 here is CASSLDGRQPRPYEQYF. Here the CDR3 DNA reads TGTGCCAGCAGCTTAGACGGAAGACAGCCCAGACCATACGAGCAGTACTTC. The genes are TRBV11-2 and TRBJ2-7; D possibly corresponds to TRBD1 (5 bases). Trimming took 0 bases from V and 4 from J, leaving 19 bases between them. This CDR3 spans 17 amino acids. Per germline, CDR1 SGHAT and CDR2 FQNNGV.

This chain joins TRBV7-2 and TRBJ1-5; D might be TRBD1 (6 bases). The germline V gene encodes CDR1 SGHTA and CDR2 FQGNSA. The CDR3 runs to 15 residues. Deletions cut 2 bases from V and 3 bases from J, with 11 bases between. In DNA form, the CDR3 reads TGTGCCAGCAGCTTATACCAGGGGCTCAATCAGCCCCAGCATTTT. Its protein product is CASSLYQGLNQPQHF.

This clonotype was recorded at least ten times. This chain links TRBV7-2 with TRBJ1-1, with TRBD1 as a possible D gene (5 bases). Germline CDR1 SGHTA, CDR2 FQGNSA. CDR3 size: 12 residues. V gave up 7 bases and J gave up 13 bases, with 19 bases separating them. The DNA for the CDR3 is TGTGCCAGCACCCTTGACAGTCCCACGGTTTTCTTT. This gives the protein CASTLDSPTVFF.

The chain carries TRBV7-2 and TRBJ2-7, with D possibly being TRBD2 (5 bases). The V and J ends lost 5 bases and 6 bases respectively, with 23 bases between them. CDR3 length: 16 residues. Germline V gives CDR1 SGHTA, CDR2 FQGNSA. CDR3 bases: TGTGCCAGCAGCCCCCAGGTAGTCCTGCGGAGCGGCGAGCAGTACTTC. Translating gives CASSPQVVLRSGEQYF.

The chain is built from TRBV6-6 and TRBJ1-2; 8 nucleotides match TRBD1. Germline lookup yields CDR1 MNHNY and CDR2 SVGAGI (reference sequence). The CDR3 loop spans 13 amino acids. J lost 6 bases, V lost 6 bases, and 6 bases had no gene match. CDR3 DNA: TGTGCCAGCAGGACTACGGACAGGGATGGCTACACCTTC. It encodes CASRTTDRDGYTF.

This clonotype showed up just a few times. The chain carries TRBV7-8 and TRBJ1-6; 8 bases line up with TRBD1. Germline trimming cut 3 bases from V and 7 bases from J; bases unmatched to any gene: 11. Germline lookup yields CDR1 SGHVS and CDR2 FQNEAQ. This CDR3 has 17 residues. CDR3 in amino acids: CASSLAGQGGRNSPLHF. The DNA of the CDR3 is TGTGCCAGCAGCTTGGCCGGACAGGGCGGCAGGAATTCACCCCTCCACTTT.

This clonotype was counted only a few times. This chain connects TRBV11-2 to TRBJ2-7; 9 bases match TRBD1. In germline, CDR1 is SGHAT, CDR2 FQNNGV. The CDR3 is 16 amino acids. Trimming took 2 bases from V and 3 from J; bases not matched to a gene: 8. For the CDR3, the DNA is TGTGCCAGCAGCTTATTAGCCGGGACAGGGAACTACGAGCAGTACTTC. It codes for CASSLLAGTGNYEQYF. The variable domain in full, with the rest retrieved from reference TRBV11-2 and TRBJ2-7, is EAGVAQSPRYKIIEKRQSVAFWCNPISGHATLYWYQQILGQGPKLLIQFQNNGVVDDSQLPKDRFSAERLKGVDSTLKIQPAKLEDSAVYLCASSLLAGTGNYEQYFGPGTRLTVT.

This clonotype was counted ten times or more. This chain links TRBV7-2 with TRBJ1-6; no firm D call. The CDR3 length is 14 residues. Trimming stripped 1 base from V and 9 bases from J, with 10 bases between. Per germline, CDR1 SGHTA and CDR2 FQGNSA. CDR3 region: CASSLGGWRSPLHF. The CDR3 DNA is TGTGCCAGCAGCTTAGGAGGGTGGCGTTCACCCCTCCACTTT.

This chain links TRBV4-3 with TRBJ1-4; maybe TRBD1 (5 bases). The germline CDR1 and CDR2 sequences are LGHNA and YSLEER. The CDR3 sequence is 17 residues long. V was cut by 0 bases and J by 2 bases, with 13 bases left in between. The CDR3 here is CASSQDPGRRTNEKLFF. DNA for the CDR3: TGCGCCAGCAGCCAAGATCCGGGGCGGAGGACTAATGAAAAACTGTTTTTT.

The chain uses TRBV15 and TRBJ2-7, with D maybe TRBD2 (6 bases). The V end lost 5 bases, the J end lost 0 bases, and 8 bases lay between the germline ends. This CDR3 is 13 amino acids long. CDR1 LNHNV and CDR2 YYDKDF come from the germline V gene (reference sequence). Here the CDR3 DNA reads TGTGCCACCAGCCTCGGGAGCTCCTACGAGCAGTACTTC. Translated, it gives CATSLGSSYEQYF.

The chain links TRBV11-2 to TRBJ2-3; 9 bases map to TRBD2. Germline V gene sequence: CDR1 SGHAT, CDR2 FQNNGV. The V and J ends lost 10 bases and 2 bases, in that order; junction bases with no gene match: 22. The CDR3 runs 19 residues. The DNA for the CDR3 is TGTGCCACCTCCGGCGGTAGCGGGAGAGAGAAGAGCTTCACAGATACGCAGTATTTT. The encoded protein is CATSGGSGREKSFTDTQYF. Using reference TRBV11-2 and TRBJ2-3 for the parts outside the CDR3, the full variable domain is EAGVAQSPRYKIIEKRQSVAFWCNPISGHATLYWYQQILGQGPKLLIQFQNNGVVDDSQLPKDRFSAERLKGVDSTLKIQPAKLEDSAVYLCATSGGSGREKSFTDTQYFGPGTRLTVL.

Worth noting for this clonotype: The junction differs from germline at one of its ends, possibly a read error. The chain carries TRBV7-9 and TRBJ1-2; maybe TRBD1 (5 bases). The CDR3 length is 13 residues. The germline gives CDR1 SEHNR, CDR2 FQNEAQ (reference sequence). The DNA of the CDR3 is TGTGCCAGCAGCTTAGCCTTAGGGGCAGCCGTGCACTTC. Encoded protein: CASSLALGAAVHF.

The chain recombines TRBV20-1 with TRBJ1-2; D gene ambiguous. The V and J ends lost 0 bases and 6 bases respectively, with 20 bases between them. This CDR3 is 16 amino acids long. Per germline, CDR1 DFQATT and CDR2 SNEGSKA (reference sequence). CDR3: CSARDLRTAPRDGYTF. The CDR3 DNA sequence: TGCAGTGCTAGAGATTTACGGACTGCGCCTCGGGATGGCTACACCTTC.

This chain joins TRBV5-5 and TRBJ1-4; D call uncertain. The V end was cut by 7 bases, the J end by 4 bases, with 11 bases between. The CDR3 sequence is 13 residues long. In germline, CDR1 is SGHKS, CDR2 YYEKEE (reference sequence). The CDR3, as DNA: TGTGCCAGCGGACGGGCCGTTAATGAAAAACTGTTTTTT. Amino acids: CASGRAVNEKLFF.

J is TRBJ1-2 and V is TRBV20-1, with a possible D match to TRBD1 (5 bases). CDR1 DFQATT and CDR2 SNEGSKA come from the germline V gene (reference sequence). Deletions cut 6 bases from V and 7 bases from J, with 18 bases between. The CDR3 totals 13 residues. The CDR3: CSAAHRGSGGYTF. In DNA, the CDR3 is TGCAGTGCCGCACATCGGGGGAGTGGTGGCTACACCTTC.